This entry concerns a single T cell receptor (beta chain). Seattle participants joined during active infection and were tracked over time. The CDR3 is 14 amino acids. CDR1 is SGHRS, CDR2 YFSETQ, per germline. J lost 3 bases, V lost 3 bases, and 5 bases had no gene match. This sample was taken from a study of blood T cell repertoires in COVID-19. The data were produced by immunoSEQ multiplex PCR, yet TCRdb's version contains in-frame clones alone and is incomplete. The top ten clones hold under 1.1% of a sample with around 310,000 clones, nearly 90% of them seen once. J is TRBJ2-7 and V is TRBV5-1; TRBD2 agrees at 8 bases. This sequence was found in a woman between 35 and 50 years old with COVID-19, enrolled during active disease. The source material was peripheral blood. DNA of the CDR3: TGCGCCAGCAGCTCGGTTAGCGGGAACTACGAGCAGTACTTC. Residues: CASSSVSGNYEQYF. Combining the CDR3 with reference TRBV5-1 and TRBJ2-7 gives the whole variable domain KAGVTQTPRYLIKTRGQQVTLSCSPISGHRSVSWYQQTPGQGLQFLFEYFSETQRNKGNFPGRFSGRQFSNSRSEMNVSTLELGDSALYLCASSSVSGNYEQYFGPGTRLTVT.